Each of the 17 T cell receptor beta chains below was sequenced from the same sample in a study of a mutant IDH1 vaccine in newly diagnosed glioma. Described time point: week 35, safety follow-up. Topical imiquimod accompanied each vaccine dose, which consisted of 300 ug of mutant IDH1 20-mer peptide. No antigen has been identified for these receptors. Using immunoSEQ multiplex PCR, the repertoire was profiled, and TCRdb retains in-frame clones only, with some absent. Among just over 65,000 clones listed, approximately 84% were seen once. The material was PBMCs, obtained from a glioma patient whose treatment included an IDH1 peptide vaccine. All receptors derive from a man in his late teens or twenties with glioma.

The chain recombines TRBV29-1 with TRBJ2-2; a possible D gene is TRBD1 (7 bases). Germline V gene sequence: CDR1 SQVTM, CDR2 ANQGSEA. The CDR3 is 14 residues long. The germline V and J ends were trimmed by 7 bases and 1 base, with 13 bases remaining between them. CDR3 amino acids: CSARQGGNTGELFF. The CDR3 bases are TGCAGCGCCAGACAGGGAGGGAACACCGGGGAGCTGTTTTTT.

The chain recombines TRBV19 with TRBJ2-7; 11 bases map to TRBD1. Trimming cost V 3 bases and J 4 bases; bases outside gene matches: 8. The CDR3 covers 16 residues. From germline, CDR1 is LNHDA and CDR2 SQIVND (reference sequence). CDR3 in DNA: TGTGCCAGTAGTATCCGCTGGACAGGGGGCATGTACGAGCAGTACTTC. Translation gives CASSIRWTGGMYEQYF.

The CDR3 spells CASSAGLPGGAKNIQYF. The CDR3 coding sequence is TGTGCCAGCAGCGCCGGACTCCCCGGGGGGGCCAAAAACATTCAGTACTTC. The chain couples TRBV7-9 to TRBJ2-4; 7 bases agree with TRBD2. Looked up from germline, CDR1 is SEHNR and CDR2 is FQNEAQ (reference sequence). The CDR3 has 17 residues. J lost 1 base, V lost 5 bases, and 11 bases had no gene match. The complete variable domain, with remaining parts taken from reference TRBV7-9 and TRBJ2-4, reads DTGVSQNPRHKITKRGQNVTFRCDPISEHNRLYWYRQTLGQGPEFLTYFQNEAQLEKSRLLSDRFSAERPKGSFSTLEIQRTEQGDSAMYLCASSAGLPGGAKNIQYFGAGTRLSVL.

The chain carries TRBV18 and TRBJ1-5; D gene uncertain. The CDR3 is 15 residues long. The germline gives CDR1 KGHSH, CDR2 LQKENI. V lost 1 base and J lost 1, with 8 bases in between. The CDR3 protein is CASSPQGDSNQPQHF. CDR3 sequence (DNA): TGTGCCAGCTCACCACAGGGCGACAGCAATCAGCCCCAGCATTTT.

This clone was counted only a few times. CDR3 sequence: CASSQDLDSYYGYTF. The CDR3 coding sequence is TGTGCCAGCAGCCAAGACCTTGACAGTTACTATGGCTACACCTTC. This chain links TRBV4-2 with TRBJ1-2, with D possibly matching TRBD1 (5 bases). In germline, CDR1 is LGHNA, CDR2 YNFKEQ. V lost 0 bases, J lost 3 bases, and 11 bases lay in between. This CDR3 has 15 residues.

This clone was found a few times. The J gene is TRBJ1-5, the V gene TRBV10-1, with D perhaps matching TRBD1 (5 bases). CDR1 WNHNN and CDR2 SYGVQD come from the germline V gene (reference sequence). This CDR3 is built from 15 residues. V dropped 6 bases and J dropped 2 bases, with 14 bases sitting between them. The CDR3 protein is CASSVYRDCNQPQHF. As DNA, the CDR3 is TGCGCCAGCAGCGTTTACCGGGACTGCAATCAGCCCCAGCATTTT.

The CDR3 DNA reads as TGTGCCAGCAGCCGTACGGGACAGGGAGGATATGGCTACACCTTC. It encodes CASSRTGQGGYGYTF. The chain recombines TRBV7-2 with TRBJ1-2; 9 bases map to TRBD1. Germline-derived CDR1 and CDR2 are SGHTA and FQGNSA. The CDR3 length is 15 residues. Trimming cost V 5 bases and J 5 bases; bases outside gene matches: 9.

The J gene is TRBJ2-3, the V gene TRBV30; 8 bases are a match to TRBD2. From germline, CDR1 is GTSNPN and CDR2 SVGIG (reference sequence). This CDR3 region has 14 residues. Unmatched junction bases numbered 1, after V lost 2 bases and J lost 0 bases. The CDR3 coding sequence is TGTGCCTGGAGTCGCGGGGGGAGCACAGATACGCAGTATTTT. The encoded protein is CAWSRGGSTDTQYF. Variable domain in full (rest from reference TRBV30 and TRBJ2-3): SQTIHQWPATLVQPVGSPLSLECTVEGTSNPNLYWYRQAAGRGLQLLFYSVGIGQISSEVPQNLSASRPQDRQFILSSKKLLLSDSGFYLCAWSRGGSTDTQYFGPGTRLTVL.

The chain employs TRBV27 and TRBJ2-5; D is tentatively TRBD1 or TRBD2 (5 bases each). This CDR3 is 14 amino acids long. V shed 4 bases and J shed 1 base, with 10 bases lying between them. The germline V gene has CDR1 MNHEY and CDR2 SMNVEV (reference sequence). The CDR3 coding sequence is TGTGCCAGCAGTTCGGGGCTGGGCCAAGAGACCCAGTACTTC. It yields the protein CASSSGLGQETQYF.

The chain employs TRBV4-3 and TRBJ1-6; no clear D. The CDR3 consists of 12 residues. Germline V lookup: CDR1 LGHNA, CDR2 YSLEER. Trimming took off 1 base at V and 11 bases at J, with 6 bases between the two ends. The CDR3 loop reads CASSQVGTPLHF. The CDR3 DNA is TGCGCCAGCAGCCAAGTCGGTACACCCCTCCACTTT.

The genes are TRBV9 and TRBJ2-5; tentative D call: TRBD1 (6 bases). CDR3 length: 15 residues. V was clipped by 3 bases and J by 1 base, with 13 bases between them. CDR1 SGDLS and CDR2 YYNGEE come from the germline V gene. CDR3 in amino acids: CASSGEWGPQETQYF. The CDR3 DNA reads TGTGCCAGCAGCGGAGAGTGGGGGCCCCAAGAGACCCAGTACTTC.

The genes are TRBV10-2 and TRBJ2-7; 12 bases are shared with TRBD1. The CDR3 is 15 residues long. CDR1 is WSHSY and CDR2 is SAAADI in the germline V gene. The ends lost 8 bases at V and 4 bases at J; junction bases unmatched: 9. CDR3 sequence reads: CASGPGTGGYYEQYF. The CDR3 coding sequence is TGCGCCAGCGGACCCGGGACAGGGGGCTATTACGAGCAGTACTTC.

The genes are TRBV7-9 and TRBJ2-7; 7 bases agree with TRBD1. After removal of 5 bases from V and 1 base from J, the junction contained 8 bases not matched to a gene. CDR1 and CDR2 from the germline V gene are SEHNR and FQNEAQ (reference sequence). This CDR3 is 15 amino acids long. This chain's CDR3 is CASSQTGKLSYEQYF. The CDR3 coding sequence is TGTGCCAGCAGCCAGACAGGGAAATTGTCCTACGAGCAGTACTTC.

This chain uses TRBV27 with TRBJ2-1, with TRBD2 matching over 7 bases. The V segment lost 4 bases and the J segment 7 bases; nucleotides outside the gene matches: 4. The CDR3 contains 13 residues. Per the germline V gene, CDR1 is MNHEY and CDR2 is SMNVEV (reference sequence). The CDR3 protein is CASSSGTINEQFF. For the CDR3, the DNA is TGTGCCAGCAGTTCCGGGACTATTAATGAGCAGTTCTTC.

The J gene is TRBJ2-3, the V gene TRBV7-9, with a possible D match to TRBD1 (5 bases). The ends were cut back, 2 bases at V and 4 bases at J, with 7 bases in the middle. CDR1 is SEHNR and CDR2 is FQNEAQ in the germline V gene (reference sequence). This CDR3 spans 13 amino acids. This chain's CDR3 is CASSLTGPDTQYF. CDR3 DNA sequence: TGTGCCAGCAGCTTAACAGGCCCAGATACGCAGTATTTT.

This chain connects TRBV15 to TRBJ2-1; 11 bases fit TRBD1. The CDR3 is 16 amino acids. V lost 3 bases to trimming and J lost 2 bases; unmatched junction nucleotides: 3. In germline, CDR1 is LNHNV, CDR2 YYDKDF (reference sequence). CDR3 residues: CATSRGQGGPYNEQFF. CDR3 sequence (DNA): TGTGCCACCAGCAGGGGACAGGGGGGACCCTACAATGAGCAGTTCTTC.

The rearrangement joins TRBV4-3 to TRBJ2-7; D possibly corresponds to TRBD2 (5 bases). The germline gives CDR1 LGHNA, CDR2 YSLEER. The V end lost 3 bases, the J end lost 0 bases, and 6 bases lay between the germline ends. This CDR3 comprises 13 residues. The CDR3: CASSQGSSYEQYF. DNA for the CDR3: TGCGCCAGCAGCCAGGGGAGCTCCTACGAGCAGTACTTC.